The 7 T cell receptor beta chains below all came from one sample that was sequenced in a study of long-term antiretroviral therapy in people with HIV. Version v3.0 of the immunoSEQ assay ran at survey level. TCRdb's copy holds only in-frame clones and misses some; the assay was immunoSEQ multiplex PCR. Of approximately 15,000 clones listed, roughly four fifths are singletons. The material was unsorted PBMCs, obtained 0.1 years after starting antiretroviral therapy. These receptors were taken from a man between 18 and 35 years old with HIV.

This chain links TRBV6-1 with TRBJ1-1, with D uncertain. CDR3 length equals 15 residues. The germline CDR1 and CDR2 sequences are MNHNS and SASEGT. Trimming removed 7 bases at V and 1 base at J, with 16 bases between. This CDR3 reads CASTLFQTANTEAFF. The CDR3, as DNA: TGTGCCAGCACGCTATTTCAGACGGCGAACACTGAAGCTTTCTTT.

The chain carries TRBV6-1 and TRBJ2-7; TRBD1 matches at 7 bases. V was clipped by 2 bases and J by 5 bases; unmatched bases: 6. The CDR3 length is 14 residues. The germline V gene has CDR1 MNHNS and CDR2 SASEGT. The CDR3 loop is CASSEWGDRDEQYF. The CDR3, as DNA: TGTGCCAGCAGTGAATGGGGAGACAGGGACGAGCAGTACTTC.

The V gene is TRBV5-4, the J gene TRBJ2-1; D unresolved. CDR3 length equals 12 residues. The ends were cut back, 0 bases at V and 6 bases at J, with 4 bases in the middle. The germline V gene has CDR1 SGHNT and CDR2 YYREEE (reference sequence). The CDR3 sequence is CASSLGVNEQFF. The CDR3 DNA reads TGTGCCAGCAGCTTGGGCGTCAATGAGCAGTTCTTC.

V gene TRBV7-9 combines with J gene TRBJ2-5; no reliable D call. In germline, CDR1 is SEHNR, CDR2 FQNEAQ (reference sequence). This CDR3 region has 14 residues. V lost 4 bases and J 1 base, leaving 10 bases between the germline ends. This CDR3 is CASSSLAIQETQYF. For the CDR3, the DNA is TGTGCCAGCAGCTCCTTGGCAATCCAAGAGACCCAGTACTTC.

The chain couples TRBV2 to TRBJ2-7, with 13 bases identical to TRBD2. V shed 5 bases, J shed 7 bases, and the junction held 11 bases outside the gene matches. The CDR3 covers 16 residues. The germline V gene encodes CDR1 SNHLY and CDR2 FYNNEI. CDR3 residues: CASSSWSGLAGREQYF. DNA of the CDR3: TGTGCCAGCAGTAGCTGGTCGGGACTAGCGGGGCGGGAGCAGTACTTC.

This rearrangement joins TRBV5-4 to TRBJ2-2; the D gene is possibly TRBD2 (6 bases). The ends were cut back, 4 bases at V and 15 bases at J, with 16 bases in the middle. Germline assignment: CDR1 SGHNT and CDR2 YYREEE (reference sequence). The CDR3 covers 12 residues. The CDR3 sequence: CASSLGGGKVFF. Written as DNA, the CDR3 is TGTGCCAGCAGCCTTGGTGGGGGGAAGGTGTTTTTT. Full variable domain (rest looked up from reference TRBV5-4 and TRBJ2-2): ETGVTQSPTHLIKTRGQQVTLRCSSQSGHNTVSWYQQALGQGPQFIFQYYREEENGRGNFPPRFSGLQFPNYSSELNVNALELDDSALYLCASSLGGGKVFFGEGSRLTVL.

The chain recombines TRBV29-1 with TRBJ2-5, with D perhaps matching TRBD2 (6 bases). Germline-derived CDR1 and CDR2 are SQVTM and ANQGSEA. The CDR3 loop spans 10 amino acids. This CDR3 reads CSWGEETQYF. CDR3 sequence (DNA): TGCAGTTGGGGGGAAGAGACCCAGTACTTC. The complete variable domain, with remaining parts taken from reference TRBV29-1 and TRBJ2-5, reads SAVISQKPSRDICQRGTSLTIQCQVDSQVTMMFWYRQQPGQSLTLIATANQGSEATYESGFVIDKFPISRPNLTFSTLTVSNMSPEDSSIYLCSWGEETQYFGPGTRLLVL.